One and the same sample provided the 3 T cell receptor beta chains below, sequenced in a study of beta chain features in type 1 diabetes. Reverse transcription of all isolated RNA meant that expressed TCRB transcripts were sequenced. Repertoires were generated with immunoSEQ multiplex PCR, while TCRdb's copy carries only in-frame clones and drops some. The sample has 350,000 or so clones; about 19% are singletons. Specimen: naive CD4+ T cells from blood. These receptors originate from a woman aged 18-29 years in good health.

V is TRBV11-2 and J is TRBJ2-5; D call uncertain. The germline CDR1 and CDR2 sequences are SGHAT and FQNNGV. This CDR3 contains 14 residues. Trimming took 4 bases from V and 2 from J, leaving 11 bases between them. CDR3 sequence reads: CASSSSATQETQYF. The DNA for the CDR3 is TGTGCCAGCAGCTCGAGTGCGACTCAAGAGACCCAGTACTTC.

This clone was detected a few times. CDR3 nucleotides: TGTGCCAGCAGTCCCTTATTCCCCGGGGAGCTGTTTTTT. This codes for CASSPLFPGELFF. This chain joins TRBV27 and TRBJ2-2; D gene unclear. The V and J ends lost 5 bases and 6 bases respectively, with 10 bases between them. This CDR3 has 13 amino acids. Germline V lookup: CDR1 MNHEY, CDR2 SMNVEV (reference sequence).

This clone was found a few times. The J gene is TRBJ1-6, the V gene TRBV25-1, with D hard to call. The CDR3 has 12 amino acids. Germline CDR1 is MGHDK and CDR2 is SYGVNS. Trimming took off 8 bases at V and 8 bases at J, with 10 bases between the two ends. CDR3 coding DNA: TGTGCCAGCCAATACACCCATTCACCCCTCCACTTT. Its protein is CASQYTHSPLHF.